The 25 T cell receptor beta chains below all came from one sample that was sequenced in a study of blood T cell repertoires in COVID-19. Here immunoSEQ multiplex PCR was the method, and the copy in TCRdb shows in-frame clones only, minus some. The sample holds more than 400,000 clones, approximately 86% seen once. The sequenced sample was PBMCs or T cells enriched from blood (not recorded which). Receptors originate from a woman aged 18-35 years who had recovered from COVID-19.

The V and J genes are TRBV5-6 and TRBJ1-1, with D unclear. Germline V gene lookup returns CDR1 SGHDT and CDR2 YYEEEE. This CDR3 spans 15 amino acids. The ends were cut back, 3 bases at V and 0 bases at J, with 12 bases in the middle. In nucleotides, the CDR3 is TGTGCCAGCAGCTCGGGTCTCTCCATGAACACTGAAGCTTTCTTT. It encodes CASSSGLSMNTEAFF.

The chain has TRBV5-4 and TRBJ2-3; 9 positions match TRBD1. CDR3 length: 15 residues. Germline V lookup: CDR1 SGHNT, CDR2 YYREEE (reference sequence). V was clipped by 3 bases and J by 0 bases; unmatched bases: 2. The CDR3 protein is CASSSDRGSTDTQYF. CDR3 nucleotides: TGTGCCAGCAGCTCAGACAGGGGGAGCACAGATACGCAGTATTTT. The full variable domain, rest sourced from reference TRBV5-4 and TRBJ2-3, is ETGVTQSPTHLIKTRGQQVTLRCSSQSGHNTVSWYQQALGQGPQFIFQYYREEENGRGNFPPRFSGLQFPNYSSELNVNALELDDSALYLCASSSDRGSTDTQYFGPGTRLTVL.

V is TRBV11-2 and J is TRBJ2-5; 7 bases agree with TRBD1. The CDR3 extends over 14 amino acids. Germline V gives CDR1 SGHAT, CDR2 FQNNGV. The V and J ends lost 5 bases and 2 bases, in that order; junction bases with no gene match: 5. The CDR3 loop is CASSRTGTQETQYF. In DNA form, the CDR3 reads TGTGCCAGCAGCCGGACAGGAACTCAAGAGACCCAGTACTTC.

This chain links TRBV30 with TRBJ1-3; no definite D call. Germline values: CDR1 GTSNPN, CDR2 SVGIG (reference sequence). V dropped 0 bases and J dropped 0 bases, with 9 bases sitting between them. This CDR3 contains 15 residues. CDR3 loop: CAWSVVAGSGNTIYF. In DNA form, the CDR3 reads TGTGCCTGGAGTGTGGTGGCAGGCTCTGGAAACACCATATATTTT.

The rearrangement uses TRBV4-1 and TRBJ1-1, with D possibly matching TRBD1 (6 bases). Per the germline V gene, CDR1 is MGHRA and CDR2 is YSYEKL. This CDR3 comprises 15 residues. V lost 4 bases to trimming and J lost 5 bases, with 17 bases between them. The CDR3, as DNA: TGCGCCAGCAGCCGCTCACAGGGATTTGTAACTGAAGCTTTCTTT. Encoded protein: CASSRSQGFVTEAFF.

The chain carries TRBV5-1 and TRBJ1-5, with D uncertain. Between the trimmed V and J ends, which lost 4 bases and 3 bases, there was a span of 11 bases. From germline, CDR1 is SGHRS and CDR2 YFSETQ. This CDR3 has 14 residues. The DNA of the CDR3 is TGCGCCAGCAGCCCCGGGTTGACCAATCAGCCCCAGCATTTT. Its protein is CASSPGLTNQPQHF.

This chain connects TRBV27 to TRBJ1-1, with D perhaps TRBD1 (6 bases). There are 16 residues in the CDR3. The germline CDR1 and CDR2 sequences are MNHEY and SMNVEV (reference sequence). Trimming cost V 5 bases and J 5 bases, with 21 bases left between them. The CDR3: CASSPPGEGRGTEAFF. CDR3 sequence (DNA): TGTGCCAGCAGTCCCCCAGGGGAGGGACGGGGGACTGAAGCTTTCTTT.

The CDR3 region is CASGPDRGSSYNSPLHF. CDR3 nucleotide sequence: TGTGCCAGCGGACCCGACAGGGGGAGCTCCTATAATTCACCCCTCCACTTT. The chain has TRBV2 and TRBJ1-6; 9 nucleotides align to TRBD1. CDR1 is SNHLY and CDR2 is FYNNEI in the germline V gene. CDR3 size: 17 residues. V was pared by 8 bases and J by 0 bases, with 8 bases of the junction left unmatched.

V gene TRBV27 combines with J gene TRBJ2-7, with TRBD1 identical over 7 bases. The V gene's germline CDR1 is MNHEY and CDR2 SMNVEV (reference sequence). The CDR3 is 15 amino acids. The junction had 14 bases not matched to a gene; V was cut back by 7 bases and J by 5 bases. CDR3 in amino acids: CASTPLRGGSDEQYF. CDR3 in DNA: TGTGCCAGCACCCCTCTCCGAGGGGGCAGCGACGAGCAGTACTTC.

The chain has TRBV5-1 and TRBJ2-1, with TRBD1 as a possible D gene (5 bases). Germline CDR1 is SGHRS and CDR2 is YFSETQ. The CDR3 length is 11 residues. Trimming cost V 7 bases and J 7 bases, with 9 bases left between them. CDR3 DNA sequence: TGCGCCAGCGGGGCCCCTAATGAGCAGTTCTTC. Protein product: CASGAPNEQFF.

This rearrangement joins TRBV7-9 to TRBJ2-3; D may be TRBD2 (5 bases). Trimming removed 4 bases from V and 4 bases from J, with 15 bases in between. CDR1 SEHNR and CDR2 FQNEAQ come from the germline V gene (reference sequence). The CDR3 has 15 residues. The CDR3 protein is CASSSSQRASDTQYF. CDR3 DNA: TGTGCCAGCAGCTCCTCACAGAGGGCCTCAGATACGCAGTATTTT.

V is TRBV7-8 and J is TRBJ2-3, with 7 bases matching TRBD1. The junction had 8 bases not matched to a gene; V was cut back by 3 bases and J by 2 bases. The length of the CDR3 is 16 residues. Germline V gives CDR1 SGHVS, CDR2 FQNEAQ. DNA of the CDR3: TGTGCCAGCAGCTTCGAACCGGGACAGCTCACAGATACGCAGTATTTT. Translated: CASSFEPGQLTDTQYF. Full variable domain (missing parts from reference TRBV7-8 and TRBJ2-3): GAGVSQSPRYKVAKRGQDVALRCDPISGHVSLFWYQQALGQGPEFLTYFQNEAQLDKSGLPSDRFFAERPEGSVSTLKIQRTQQEDSAVYLCASSFEPGQLTDTQYFGPGTRLTVL.

The chain links TRBV30 to TRBJ2-3; D is perhaps TRBD2 (5 bases). The CDR3 totals 14 residues. V was trimmed by 5 bases and J by 3 bases, leaving 15 bases between them. Germline assignment: CDR1 GTSNPN and CDR2 SVGIG (reference sequence). CDR3 in DNA: TGTGCCTGGCGAAGGGAGATGAGGACAGATACGCAGTATTTT. As protein: CAWRREMRTDTQYF. The variable domain in full, with the rest retrieved from reference TRBV30 and TRBJ2-3, is SQTIHQWPATLVQPVGSPLSLECTVEGTSNPNLYWYRQAAGRGLQLLFYSVGIGQISSEVPQNLSASRPQDRQFILSSKKLLLSDSGFYLCAWRREMRTDTQYFGPGTRLTVL.

The chain is built from TRBV5-1 and TRBJ1-4, with TRBD1 as a possible D gene (5 bases). V was pared by 0 bases and J by 8 bases, with 11 bases between. The CDR3 spans 14 residues. Germline lookup yields CDR1 SGHRS and CDR2 YFSETQ. The CDR3, as DNA: TGCGCCAGCAGCTTGGAAGGGACTTGGGAAAAACTGTTTTTT. Translation gives CASSLEGTWEKLFF.

This clone has more than one count but fewer than ten. This chain joins TRBV18 and TRBJ1-1; D is undetermined. The CDR3 consists of 17 residues. Germline V lookup: CDR1 KGHSH, CDR2 LQKENI. V lost 6 bases and J 0 bases, leaving 20 bases between the germline ends. The CDR3 nucleotides are TGTGCCAGCTCGGCGCGGGCCGGCGCCTCCATGAACACTGAAGCTTTCTTT. Encoded protein: CASSARAGASMNTEAFF.

CDR3 sequence (DNA): TGCGCCAGCAGTCCAAATTTTTTCTCTAGAAGCGGGGGATCCTACGAGCAGTACTTC. Protein sequence: CASSPNFFSRSGGSYEQYF. The rearrangement uses TRBV4-1 and TRBJ2-7, with 8 bases that match TRBD2. V was pared by 6 bases and J by 1 base, with 20 bases of the junction left unmatched. The CDR3 is 19 amino acids. Germline assignment: CDR1 MGHRA and CDR2 YSYEKL.

The rearrangement joins TRBV10-3 to TRBJ2-7; TRBD1 agrees at 9 bases. CDR1 and CDR2 from the germline V gene are ENHRY and SYGVKD. This CDR3 has 13 residues. V dropped 7 bases and J dropped 6; count of bases not matched to a gene: 7. The CDR3 spells CAITPGQGTEQYF. The CDR3 bases are TGTGCCATCACCCCGGGACAGGGTACCGAGCAGTACTTC.

This chain joins TRBV9 and TRBJ1-2; D is possibly TRBD1 (6 bases). The CDR3 totals 14 residues. Germline V gives CDR1 SGDLS, CDR2 YYNGEE. V lost 4 bases to trimming and J lost 6 bases, with 16 bases between them. CDR3 coding DNA: TGTGCCAGCAGCCCCCGGACAGAAAGGGATGGCTACACCTTC. This encodes CASSPRTERDGYTF. Drawing the rest from reference TRBV9 and TRBJ1-2, the complete variable domain is DSGVTQTPKHLITATGQRVTLRCSPRSGDLSVYWYQQSLDQGLQFLIQYYNGEERAKGNILERFSAQQFPDLHSELNLSSLELGDSALYFCASSPRTERDGYTFGSGTRLTVV.

This chain joins TRBV28 and TRBJ1-2; maybe TRBD1 (5 bases). The CDR3 has 17 residues. CDR1 and CDR2 (germline): MDHEN, SYDVKM. V lost 1 base and J lost 6, with 21 bases in between. CDR3 coding DNA: TGTGCCAGCAGTTTATTTGGGGGGTCCGAGGGTTCCAATGGCTACACCTTC. Translating it yields CASSLFGGSEGSNGYTF.

The chain joins TRBV5-1 to TRBJ1-1; no clear D gene. Per the germline V gene, CDR1 is SGHRS and CDR2 is YFSETQ. Trimming removed 4 bases at V and 6 bases at J, with 13 bases between. CDR3 length equals 13 residues. The CDR3, as DNA: TGCGCCAGCAGCCCCCAAGGAGAGGCTGAAGCTTTCTTT. Amino acids: CASSPQGEAEAFF. The entire variable domain, with the rest obtained from reference TRBV5-1 and TRBJ1-1, is as follows: KAGVTQTPRYLIKTRGQQVTLSCSPISGHRSVSWYQQTPGQGLQFLFEYFSETQRNKGNFPGRFSGRQFSNSRSEMNVSTLELGDSALYLCASSPQGEAEAFFGQGTRLTVV.

This clone was detected a few times. The chain is built from TRBV7-9 and TRBJ1-1; D gene ambiguous. CDR3 size: 13 residues. Germline assignment: CDR1 SEHNR and CDR2 FQNEAQ (reference sequence). Trimming took 4 bases from V and 4 from J, leaving 10 bases between them. The chain's CDR3 is CASSYGEGTEAFF. The CDR3 DNA sequence: TGTGCCAGCAGCTATGGGGAGGGCACTGAAGCTTTCTTT.

The genes are TRBV5-1 and TRBJ2-1; D not certain. The germline V gene encodes CDR1 SGHRS and CDR2 YFSETQ. V lost 0 bases and J lost 4, with 8 bases in between. The CDR3 extends over 14 amino acids. The CDR3 region has the DNA TGCGCCAGCAGCTTGGGGCTAGATTACAATGAGCAGTTCTTC. It codes for CASSLGLDYNEQFF.

The rearrangement uses TRBV5-1 and TRBJ2-7; tentatively, D is TRBD1 (6 bases). CDR1 is SGHRS and CDR2 is YFSETQ in the germline V gene. The CDR3 spans 13 residues. V lost 6 bases, J lost 5 bases, and 15 bases lay in between. The CDR3 is CASKKTGNNEQYF. The CDR3 DNA follows: TGCGCCAGCAAAAAAACAGGGAACAACGAGCAGTACTTC.

The chain combines TRBV10-3 with TRBJ2-3; possible D gene TRBD1, 5 bases. The CDR3 contains 14 residues. Germline V gene lookup returns CDR1 ENHRY and CDR2 SYGVKD. The V and J ends lost 6 bases and 0 bases respectively, with 10 bases between them. CDR3 in DNA: TGTGCCATCAGCCCCCAGGGTAGCACAGATACGCAGTATTTT. Translated: CAISPQGSTDTQYF.

Points on this clone: This same CDR3 is encoded by further DNA sequences in the sample. The chain combines TRBV5-1 with TRBJ2-7; unclear D gene. From germline, CDR1 is SGHRS and CDR2 YFSETQ. V lost 3 bases to trimming and J lost 2 bases, with 9 bases between them. This CDR3 spans 13 amino acids. This chain's CDR3 is CASSSDITYEQYF. CDR3 DNA sequence: TGCGCCAGCAGCTCCGACATCACCTACGAGCAGTACTTC.